These 9 T cell receptor beta chains came from one sample sequenced in a study of CD8 T cells in Susac syndrome (dated by TCRdb to the late 2010s). The library was prepared using the immunoSEQ multiplex PCR assay. RNA was extracted using the RNeasy kit, and roughly 0.45 to 1 microgram was reverse transcribed with random hexamers. TCRdb trimmed public reads at Q25 via fastp, called clones via MiXCR and kept in-frame beta chains. Rows with a matching CDR3 protein are joined into one entry that keeps the most common DNA and genes. The sample table shows some 180,000 distinct CDR3 sequences, and under 95% are seen once. In total, the top ten clones hold approximately 0.098% of the sample. Sequencing was performed on CD4+ T cells from PBMCs. All receptors come from a human donor in good health.

CDR3 region: CSARGLAGTDTQYF. The CDR3, as DNA: TGCAGTGCTAGGGGACTAGCGGGCACAGATACGCAGTATTTT. The chain carries TRBV20-1 and TRBJ2-3, with TRBD2 matching 11 bases. Germline CDR1 and CDR2: DFQATT and SNEGSKA (reference sequence). Unmatched junction bases numbered 0, after V lost 3 bases and J lost 1 base. There are 14 residues in the CDR3.

The chain employs TRBV2 and TRBJ2-3; no clear D gene. Trimming cost V 8 bases and J 0 bases, with 6 bases left between them. The germline gives CDR1 SNHLY, CDR2 FYNNEI. This CDR3 has 12 amino acids. The CDR3 is CASARSTDTQYF. CDR3 DNA sequence: TGTGCCAGCGCCCGAAGCACAGATACGCAGTATTTT.

The rearrangement joins TRBV10-3 to TRBJ1-5; D is ambiguous. Germline CDR1 reads ENHRY; CDR2 reads SYGVKD. This CDR3 has 13 amino acids. V shed 6 bases and J shed 4 bases, with 10 bases lying between them. The CDR3 nucleotides read TGTGCCATCAGCGGGGATCTTAATCAGCCCCAGCATTTT. Translated: CAISGDLNQPQHF.

This chain uses TRBV30 with TRBJ2-1, with D unresolved. The CDR3 has 15 amino acids. V was shortened by 3 bases and J by 0 bases, with 12 bases between the two germline ends. CDR1 GTSNPN and CDR2 SVGIG come from the germline V gene (reference sequence). The CDR3 nucleotides read TGTGCCTGGAGAAGTGTGGTTAGCTCCTACAATGAGCAGTTCTTC. This codes for CAWRSVVSSYNEQFF.

This CDR3 is CAWSVRDRGHGYTF. The CDR3 DNA reads as TGTGCCTGGAGTGTCCGGGACAGGGGGCATGGCTACACCTTC. The chain employs TRBV30 and TRBJ1-2; 12 bases line up with TRBD1. After removal of 0 bases from V and 6 bases from J, the junction contained 2 bases not matched to a gene. This CDR3 has 14 amino acids. Germline V CDR1 and CDR2: GTSNPN, SVGIG (reference sequence).

V is TRBV12-3 or TRBV12-4 and J is TRBJ2-3, with a tentative D call TRBD2 (7 bases). The length of the CDR3 is 15 residues. Trimming cost V 0 bases and J 4 bases, with 11 bases left between them. CDR3 bases: TGTGCCAGCAGTTTAGCGGGGGGGCCATCAGATACGCAGTATTTT. Residues: CASSLAGGPSDTQYF.

This clonotype was recorded once. The CDR3 DNA is TGTGCCTCCGGGGCCCAACAAGAGACCCAGTACTTC. It is translated as CASGAQQETQYF. This rearrangement joins TRBV30 to TRBJ2-5; D is tentatively TRBD1 or TRBD2 (5 bases each). V gave up 7 bases and J gave up 2 bases, with 11 bases separating them. The CDR3 is 12 residues long. The germline gives CDR1 GTSNPN, CDR2 SVGIG (reference sequence).

The genes are TRBV7-9 and TRBJ1-4; unclear D gene. With 3 bases removed from V and 0 bases from J, the gap between germline ends came to 11 bases. In germline, CDR1 is SEHNR, CDR2 FQNEAQ (reference sequence). The CDR3 extends over 16 amino acids. The CDR3: CASSLAIGATNEKLFF. The CDR3, as DNA: TGTGCCAGCAGCTTGGCCATAGGTGCAACTAATGAAAAACTGTTTTTT.

The chain couples TRBV11-2 to TRBJ1-2; 7 bases fit TRBD1. V was pared by 5 bases and J by 5 bases, with 8 bases of the junction left unmatched. The germline V gene has CDR1 SGHAT and CDR2 FQNNGV. The CDR3 contains 14 residues. The CDR3 DNA reads TGTGCCAGCAGCCGTGAGGGGGCGGGATATGGCTACACCTTC. Translation gives CASSREGAGYGYTF.